This T cell receptor beta chain was retrieved from a study of T cells in localized non-small cell lung cancer. Study-wide results and caveats: Adjacent uninvolved lung had the highest clonality, suggesting focused antigen responses. Heterogeneity stays possible, as sequencing covered only one tumor region.

The data were produced by immunoSEQ multiplex PCR, yet TCRdb's version contains in-frame clones alone and is incomplete. The repertoire holds about 28,000 clones, with about nine tenths as singletons. About this clone: Antigen specificity is unknown.

Trimming cost V 5 bases and J 3 bases, with 13 bases left between them. Germline assignment: CDR1 LGHNA and CDR2 YNFKEQ. The CDR3 is 14 amino acids. This specimen was peripheral blood, taken before any cancer treatment. The rearrangement joins TRBV4-2 to TRBJ1-2; D call uncertain. The receptor was derived from a male donor at least 60 years old with stage I lung adenocarcinoma. Here the CDR3 DNA reads TGTGCCAGCAGCGGAGAGGAGCGGTACTATGGCTACACCTTC. Protein sequence: CASSGEERYYGYTF.